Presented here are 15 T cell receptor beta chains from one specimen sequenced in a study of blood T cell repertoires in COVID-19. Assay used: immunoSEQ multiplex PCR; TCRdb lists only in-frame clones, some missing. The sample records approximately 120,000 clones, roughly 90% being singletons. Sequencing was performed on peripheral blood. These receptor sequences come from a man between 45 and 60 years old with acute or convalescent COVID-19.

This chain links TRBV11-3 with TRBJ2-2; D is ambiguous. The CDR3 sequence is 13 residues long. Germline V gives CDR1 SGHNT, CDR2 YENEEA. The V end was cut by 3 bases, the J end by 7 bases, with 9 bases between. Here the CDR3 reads CASSLIRSGELFF. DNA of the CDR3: TGTGCCAGCAGCTTGATCCGTAGCGGGGAGCTGTTTTTT.

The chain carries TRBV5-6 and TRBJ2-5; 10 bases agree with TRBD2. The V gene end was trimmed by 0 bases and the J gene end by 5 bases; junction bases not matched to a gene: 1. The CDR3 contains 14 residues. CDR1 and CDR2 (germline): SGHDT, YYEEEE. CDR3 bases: TGTGCCAGCAGCTTGGGACTAGCGGGCGAGACCCAGTACTTC. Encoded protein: CASSLGLAGETQYF.

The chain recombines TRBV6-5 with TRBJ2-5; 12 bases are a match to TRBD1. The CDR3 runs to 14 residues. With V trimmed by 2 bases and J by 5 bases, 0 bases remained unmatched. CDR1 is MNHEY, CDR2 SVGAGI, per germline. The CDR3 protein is CASSYGTGGETQYF. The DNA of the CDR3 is TGTGCCAGCAGTTACGGGACAGGGGGCGAGACCCAGTACTTC.

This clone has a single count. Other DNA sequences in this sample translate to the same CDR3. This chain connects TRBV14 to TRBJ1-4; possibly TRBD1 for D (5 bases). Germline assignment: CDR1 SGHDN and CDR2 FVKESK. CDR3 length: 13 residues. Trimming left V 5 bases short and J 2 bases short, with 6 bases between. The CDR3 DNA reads TGTGCCAGCAGCAGGGGCACTAATGAAAAACTGTTTTTT. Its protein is CASSRGTNEKLFF.

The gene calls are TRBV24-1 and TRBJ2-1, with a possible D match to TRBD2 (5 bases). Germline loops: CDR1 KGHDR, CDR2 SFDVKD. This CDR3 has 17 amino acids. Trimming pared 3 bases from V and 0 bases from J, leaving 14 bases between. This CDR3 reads CATSDPSPRGSYNEQFF. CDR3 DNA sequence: TGTGCCACCAGTGATCCGAGCCCCCGGGGCTCCTACAATGAGCAGTTCTTC.

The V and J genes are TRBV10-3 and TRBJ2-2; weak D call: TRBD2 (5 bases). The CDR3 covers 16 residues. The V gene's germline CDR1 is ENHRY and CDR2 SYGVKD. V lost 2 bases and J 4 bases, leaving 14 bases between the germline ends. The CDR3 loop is CAISEGSWAGTGELFF. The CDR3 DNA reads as TGTGCCATCAGTGAGGGGTCGTGGGCGGGCACCGGGGAGCTGTTTTTT.

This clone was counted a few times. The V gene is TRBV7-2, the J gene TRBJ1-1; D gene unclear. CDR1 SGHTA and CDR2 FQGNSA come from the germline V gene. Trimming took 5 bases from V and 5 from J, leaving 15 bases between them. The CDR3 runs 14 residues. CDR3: CASSTRKEETEAFF. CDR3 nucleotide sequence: TGTGCCAGCAGCACGCGGAAGGAAGAAACTGAAGCTTTCTTT.

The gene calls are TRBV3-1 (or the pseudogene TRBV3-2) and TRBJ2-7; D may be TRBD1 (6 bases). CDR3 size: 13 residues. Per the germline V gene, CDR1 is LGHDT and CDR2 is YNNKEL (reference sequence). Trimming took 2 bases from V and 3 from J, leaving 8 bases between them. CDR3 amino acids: CASSQKGGYEQYF. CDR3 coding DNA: TGTGCCAGCAGCCAAAAAGGGGGCTACGAGCAGTACTTC.

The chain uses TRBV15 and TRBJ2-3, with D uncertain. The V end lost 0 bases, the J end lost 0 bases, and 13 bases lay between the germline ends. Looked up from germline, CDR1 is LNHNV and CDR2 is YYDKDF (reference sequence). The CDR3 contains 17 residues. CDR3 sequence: CATSRDRSSSSTDTQYF. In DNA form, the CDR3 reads TGTGCCACCAGCAGAGATCGTAGTAGTTCCAGCACAGATACGCAGTATTTT.

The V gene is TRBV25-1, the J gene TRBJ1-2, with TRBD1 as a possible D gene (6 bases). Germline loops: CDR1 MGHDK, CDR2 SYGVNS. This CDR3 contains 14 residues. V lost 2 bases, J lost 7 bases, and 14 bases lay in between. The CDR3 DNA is TGTGCCAGCAGTGAAATTGGACAGCCTGGTGGCTACACCTTC. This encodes CASSEIGQPGGYTF.

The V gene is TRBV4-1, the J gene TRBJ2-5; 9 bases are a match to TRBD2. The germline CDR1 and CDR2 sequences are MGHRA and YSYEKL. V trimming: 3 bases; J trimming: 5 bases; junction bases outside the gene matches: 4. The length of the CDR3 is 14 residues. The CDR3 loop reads CASSHLAGGETQYF. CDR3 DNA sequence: TGCGCCAGCAGCCACCTGGCGGGAGGGGAGACCCAGTACTTC.

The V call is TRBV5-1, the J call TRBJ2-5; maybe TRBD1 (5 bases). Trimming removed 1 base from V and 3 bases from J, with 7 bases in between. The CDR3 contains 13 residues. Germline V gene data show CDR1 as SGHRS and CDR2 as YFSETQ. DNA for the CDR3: TGCGCCAGCAGCTTGTTACAGGAAGAGACCCAGTACTTC. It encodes CASSLLQEETQYF.

The CDR3: CSASSGTIAGATYEQYF. The DNA for the CDR3 is TGCAGTGCTAGTAGCGGAACTATAGCGGGAGCGACTTACGAGCAGTACTTC. The rearrangement uses TRBV20-1 and TRBJ2-7; TRBD2 matches at 9 bases. Losses at the gene ends were 3 bases for V and 4 bases for J; bases not matched to a gene: 16. Germline V gene sequence: CDR1 DFQATT, CDR2 SNEGSKA (reference sequence). The CDR3 extends over 17 amino acids.

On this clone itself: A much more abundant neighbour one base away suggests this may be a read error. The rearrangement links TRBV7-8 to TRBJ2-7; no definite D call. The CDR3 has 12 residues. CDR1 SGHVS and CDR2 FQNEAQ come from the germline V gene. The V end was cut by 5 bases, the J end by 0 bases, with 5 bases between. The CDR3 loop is CASSPTSYEQYF. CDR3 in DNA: TGTGCCAGCAGCCCTACCTCCTACGAGCAGTACTTC. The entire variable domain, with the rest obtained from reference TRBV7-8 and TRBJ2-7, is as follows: GAGVSQSPRYKVAKRGQDVALRCDPISGHVSLFWYQQALGQGPEFLTYFQNEAQLDKSGLPSDRFFAERPEGSVSTLKIQRTQQEDSAVYLCASSPTSYEQYFGPGTRLTVT.

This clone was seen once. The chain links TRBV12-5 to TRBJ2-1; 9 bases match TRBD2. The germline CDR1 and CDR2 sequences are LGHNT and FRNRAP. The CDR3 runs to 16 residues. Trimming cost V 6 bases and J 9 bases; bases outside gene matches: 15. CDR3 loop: CASGLPRVAGVTEQFF. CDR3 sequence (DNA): TGTGCTAGTGGGCTTCCGAGGGTAGCGGGAGTCACTGAGCAGTTCTTC.